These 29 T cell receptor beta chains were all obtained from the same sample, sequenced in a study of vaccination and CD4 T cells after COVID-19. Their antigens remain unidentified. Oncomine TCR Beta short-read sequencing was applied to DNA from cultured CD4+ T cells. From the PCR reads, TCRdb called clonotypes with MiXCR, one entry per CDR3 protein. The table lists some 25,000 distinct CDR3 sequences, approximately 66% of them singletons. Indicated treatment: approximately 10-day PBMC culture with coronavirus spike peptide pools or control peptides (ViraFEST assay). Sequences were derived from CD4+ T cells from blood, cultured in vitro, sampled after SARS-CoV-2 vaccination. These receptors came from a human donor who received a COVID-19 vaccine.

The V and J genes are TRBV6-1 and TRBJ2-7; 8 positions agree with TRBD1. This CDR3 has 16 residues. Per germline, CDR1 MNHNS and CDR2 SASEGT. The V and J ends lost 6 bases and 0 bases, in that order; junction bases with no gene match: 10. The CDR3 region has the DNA TGTGCCAGCAGGGATACAGGGGGAGCTAGCTCCTACGAGCAGTACTTC. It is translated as CASRDTGGASSYEQYF.

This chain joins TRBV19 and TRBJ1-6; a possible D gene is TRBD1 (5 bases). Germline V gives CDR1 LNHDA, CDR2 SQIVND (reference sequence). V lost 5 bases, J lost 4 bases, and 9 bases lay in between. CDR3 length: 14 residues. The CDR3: CASSLRQYNSPLHF. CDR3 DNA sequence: TGTGCCAGTAGTCTCCGACAGTATAATTCACCCCTCCACTTT.

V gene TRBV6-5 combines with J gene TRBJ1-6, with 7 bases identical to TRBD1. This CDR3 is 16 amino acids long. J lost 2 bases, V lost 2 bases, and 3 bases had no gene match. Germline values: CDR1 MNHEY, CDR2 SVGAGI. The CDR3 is CASSYRGQTYNSPLHF. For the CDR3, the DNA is TGTGCCAGCAGTTACAGGGGGCAGACCTATAATTCACCCCTCCACTTT.

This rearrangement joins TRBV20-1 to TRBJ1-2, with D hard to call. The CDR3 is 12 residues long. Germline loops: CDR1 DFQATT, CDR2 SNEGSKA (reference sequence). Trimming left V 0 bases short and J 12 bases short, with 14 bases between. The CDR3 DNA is TGCAGTGCTAGAGAAATTGGGATTGTCGACACCTTC. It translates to CSAREIGIVDTF.

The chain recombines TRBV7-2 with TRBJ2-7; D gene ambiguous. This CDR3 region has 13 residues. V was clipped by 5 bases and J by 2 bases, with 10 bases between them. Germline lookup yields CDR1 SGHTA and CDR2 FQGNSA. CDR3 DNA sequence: TGTGCCAGCAGCCCAGGACCGGCCTACGAGCAGTACTTC. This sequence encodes CASSPGPAYEQYF. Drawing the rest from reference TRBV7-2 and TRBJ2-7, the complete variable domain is GAGVSQSPSNKVTEKGKDVELRCDPISGHTALYWYRQSLGQGLEFLIYFQGNSAPDKSGLPSDRFSAERTGGSVSTLTIQRTQQEDSAVYLCASSPGPAYEQYFGPGTRLTVT.

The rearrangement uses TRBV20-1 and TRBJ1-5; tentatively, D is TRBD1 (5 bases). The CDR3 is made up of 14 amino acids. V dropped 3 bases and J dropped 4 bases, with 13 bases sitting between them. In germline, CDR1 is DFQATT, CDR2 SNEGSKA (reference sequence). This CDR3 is CSARLGTANQPQHF. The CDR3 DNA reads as TGCAGTGCTAGGCTCGGGACGGCTAATCAGCCCCAGCATTTT.

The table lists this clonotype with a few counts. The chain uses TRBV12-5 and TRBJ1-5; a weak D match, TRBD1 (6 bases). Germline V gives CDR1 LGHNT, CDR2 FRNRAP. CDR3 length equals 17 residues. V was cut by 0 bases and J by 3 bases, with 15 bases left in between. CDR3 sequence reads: CASGLVSADRTNQPQHF. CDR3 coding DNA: TGTGCTAGTGGTTTGGTGTCGGCGGACAGAACCAATCAGCCCCAGCATTTT.

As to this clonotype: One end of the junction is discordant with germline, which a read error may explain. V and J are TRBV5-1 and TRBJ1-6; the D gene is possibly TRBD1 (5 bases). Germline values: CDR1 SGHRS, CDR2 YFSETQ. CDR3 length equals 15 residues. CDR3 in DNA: TGTGCCAGCAGCTTGGAGGCAGGGAGAAATTCACCCCTCCACTTT. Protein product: CASSLEAGRNSPLHF.

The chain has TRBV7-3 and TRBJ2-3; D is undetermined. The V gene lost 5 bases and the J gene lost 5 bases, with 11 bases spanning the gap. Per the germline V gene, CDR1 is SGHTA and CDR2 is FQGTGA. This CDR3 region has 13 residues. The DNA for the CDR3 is TGTGCCAGCAGCCCCAATACTGGAGATACGCAGTATTTT. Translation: CASSPNTGDTQYF.

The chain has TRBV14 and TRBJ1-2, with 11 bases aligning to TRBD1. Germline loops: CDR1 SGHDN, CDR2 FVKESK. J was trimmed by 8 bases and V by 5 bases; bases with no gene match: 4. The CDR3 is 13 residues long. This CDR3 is CASSGRTGGGYTF. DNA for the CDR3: TGTGCCAGCAGCGGGCGGACAGGGGGCGGCTACACCTTC.

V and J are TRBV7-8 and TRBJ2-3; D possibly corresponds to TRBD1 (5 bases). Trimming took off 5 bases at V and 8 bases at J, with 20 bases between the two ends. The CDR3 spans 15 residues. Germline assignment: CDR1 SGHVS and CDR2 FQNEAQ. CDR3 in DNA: TGTGCCAGCAGCGATAGGGTCCAAGGGGCAGGTACGCAGTATTTT. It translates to CASSDRVQGAGTQYF.

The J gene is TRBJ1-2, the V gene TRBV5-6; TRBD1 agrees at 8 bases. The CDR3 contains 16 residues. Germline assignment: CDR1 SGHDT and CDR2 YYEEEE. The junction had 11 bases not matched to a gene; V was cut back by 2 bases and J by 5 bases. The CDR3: CASSFGRGLFEYGYTF. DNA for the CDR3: TGTGCCAGCAGCTTTGGCAGGGGGCTTTTTGAATATGGCTACACCTTC.

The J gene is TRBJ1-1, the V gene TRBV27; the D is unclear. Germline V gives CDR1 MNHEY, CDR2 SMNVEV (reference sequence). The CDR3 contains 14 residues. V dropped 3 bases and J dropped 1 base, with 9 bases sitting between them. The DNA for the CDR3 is TGTGCCAGCAGTTTCGCGGGCGAGAACACTGAAGCTTTCTTT. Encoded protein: CASSFAGENTEAFF.

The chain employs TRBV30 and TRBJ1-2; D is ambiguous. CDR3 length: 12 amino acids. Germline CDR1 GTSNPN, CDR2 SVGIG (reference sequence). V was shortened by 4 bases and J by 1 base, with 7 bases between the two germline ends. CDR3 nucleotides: TGTGCCTGGAATCCCGGTAACTATGGCTACACCTTC. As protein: CAWNPGNYGYTF. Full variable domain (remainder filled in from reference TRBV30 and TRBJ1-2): SQTIHQWPATLVQPVGSPLSLECTVEGTSNPNLYWYRQAAGRGLQLLFYSVGIGQISSEVPQNLSASRPQDRQFILSSKKLLLSDSGFYLCAWNPGNYGYTFGSGTRLTVV.

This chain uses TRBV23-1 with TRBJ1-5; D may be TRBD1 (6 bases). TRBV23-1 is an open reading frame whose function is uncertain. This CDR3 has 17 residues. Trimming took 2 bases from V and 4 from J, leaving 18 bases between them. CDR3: CASSQRFCWTANQPQHF. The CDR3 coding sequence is TGCGCCAGCAGTCAACGGTTTTGTTGGACAGCTAATCAGCCCCAGCATTTT.

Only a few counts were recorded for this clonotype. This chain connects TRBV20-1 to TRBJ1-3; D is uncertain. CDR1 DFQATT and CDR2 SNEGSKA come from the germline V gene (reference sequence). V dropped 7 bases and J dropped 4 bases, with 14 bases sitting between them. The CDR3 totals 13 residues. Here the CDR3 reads CSVPAPGGNTIYF. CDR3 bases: TGCAGTGTCCCGGCCCCGGGGGGAAACACCATATATTTT.

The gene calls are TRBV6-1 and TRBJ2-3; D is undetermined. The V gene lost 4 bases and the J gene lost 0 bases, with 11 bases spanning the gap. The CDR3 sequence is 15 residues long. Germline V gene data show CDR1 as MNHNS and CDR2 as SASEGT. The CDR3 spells CASSGLTRSTDTQYF. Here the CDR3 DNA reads TGTGCCAGCAGTGGTCTAACACGAAGCACAGATACGCAGTATTTT.

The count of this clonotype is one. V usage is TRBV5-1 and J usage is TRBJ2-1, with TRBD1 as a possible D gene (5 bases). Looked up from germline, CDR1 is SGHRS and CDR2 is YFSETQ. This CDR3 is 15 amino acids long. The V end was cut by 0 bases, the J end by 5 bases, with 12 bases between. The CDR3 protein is CASSLVVGLHNEQFF. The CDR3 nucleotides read TGCGCCAGCAGCTTGGTGGTGGGGCTCCACAATGAGCAGTTCTTC.

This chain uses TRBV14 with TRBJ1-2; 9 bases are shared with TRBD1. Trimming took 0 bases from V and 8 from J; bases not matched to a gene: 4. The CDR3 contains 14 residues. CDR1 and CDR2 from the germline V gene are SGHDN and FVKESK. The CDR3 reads CASSQEQGAYGYTF. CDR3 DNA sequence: TGTGCCAGCAGCCAAGAACAGGGGGCCTACGGCTACACCTTC. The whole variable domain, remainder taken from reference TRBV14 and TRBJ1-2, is EAGVTQFPSHSVIEKGQTVTLRCDPISGHDNLYWYRRVMGKEIKFLLHFVKESKQDESGMPNNRFLAERTGGTYSTLKVQPAELEDSGVYFCASSQEQGAYGYTFGSGTRLTVV.

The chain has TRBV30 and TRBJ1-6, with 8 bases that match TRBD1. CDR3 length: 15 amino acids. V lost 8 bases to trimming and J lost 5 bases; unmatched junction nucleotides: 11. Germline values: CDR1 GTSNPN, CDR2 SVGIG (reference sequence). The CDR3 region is CARNPTGANNSPLHF. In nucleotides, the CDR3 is TGTGCCCGGAACCCGACAGGGGCAAATAATTCACCCCTCCACTTT.

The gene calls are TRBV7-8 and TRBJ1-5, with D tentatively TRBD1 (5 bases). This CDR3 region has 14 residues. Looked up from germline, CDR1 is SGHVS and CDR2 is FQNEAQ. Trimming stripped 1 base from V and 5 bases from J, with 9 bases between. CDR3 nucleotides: TGTGCCAGCAGCTTAGGGCAGGGAGATCAGCCCCAGCATTTT. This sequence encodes CASSLGQGDQPQHF.

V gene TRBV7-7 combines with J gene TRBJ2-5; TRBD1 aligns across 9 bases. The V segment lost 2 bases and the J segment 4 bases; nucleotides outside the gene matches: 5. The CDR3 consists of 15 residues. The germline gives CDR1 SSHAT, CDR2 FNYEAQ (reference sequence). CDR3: CASSLNGQGLETQYF. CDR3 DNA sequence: TGTGCCAGCAGCTTAAACGGACAGGGGTTAGAGACCCAGTACTTC. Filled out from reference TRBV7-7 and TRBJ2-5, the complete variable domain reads GAGVSQSPRYKVTKRGQDVTLRCDPISSHATLYWYQQALGQGPEFLTYFNYEAQPDKSGLPSDRFSAERPEGSISTLTIQRTEQRDSAMYRCASSLNGQGLETQYFGPGTRLLVL.

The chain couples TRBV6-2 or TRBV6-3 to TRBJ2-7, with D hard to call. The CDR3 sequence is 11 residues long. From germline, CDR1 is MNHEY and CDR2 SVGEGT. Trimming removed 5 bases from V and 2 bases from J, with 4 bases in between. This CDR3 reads CASSHTYEQYF. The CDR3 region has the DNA TGTGCCAGCAGTCATACCTACGAGCAGTACTTC.

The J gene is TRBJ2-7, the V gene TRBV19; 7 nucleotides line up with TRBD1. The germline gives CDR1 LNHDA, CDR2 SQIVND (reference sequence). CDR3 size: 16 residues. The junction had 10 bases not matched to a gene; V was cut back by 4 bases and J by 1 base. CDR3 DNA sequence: TGTGCCAGTAGTAGGATCGGAGACAGGGAGTCCTACGAGCAGTACTTC. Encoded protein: CASSRIGDRESYEQYF.

The CDR3 DNA is TGTGCCAGCAGCCTAGAGGGGGACAGTGGAGCTTTCTTT. Translation: CASSLEGDSGAFF. V is TRBV7-9 and J is TRBJ1-1, with 7 bases that match TRBD1. The junction had 10 bases not matched to a gene; V was cut back by 5 bases and J by 10 bases. The CDR3 extends over 13 amino acids. The germline gives CDR1 SEHNR, CDR2 FQNEAQ (reference sequence). Together with reference TRBV7-9 and TRBJ1-1, the CDR3 gives the full variable domain: DTGVSQNPRHKITKRGQNVTFRCDPISEHNRLYWYRQTLGQGPEFLTYFQNEAQLEKSRLLSDRFSAERPKGSFSTLEIQRTEQGDSAMYLCASSLEGDSGAFFGQGTRLTVV.

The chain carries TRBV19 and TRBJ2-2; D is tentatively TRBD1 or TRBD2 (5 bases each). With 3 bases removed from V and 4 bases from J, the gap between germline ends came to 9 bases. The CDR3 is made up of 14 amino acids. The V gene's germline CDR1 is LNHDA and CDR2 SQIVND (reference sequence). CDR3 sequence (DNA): TGTGCCAGTAGTATGGGGGACGCCACCGGGGAGCTGTTTTTT. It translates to CASSMGDATGELFF.

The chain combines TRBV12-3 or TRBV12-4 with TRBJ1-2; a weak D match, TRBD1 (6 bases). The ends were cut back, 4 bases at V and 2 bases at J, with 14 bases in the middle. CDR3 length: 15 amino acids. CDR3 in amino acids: CASSSRGRLNYGYTF. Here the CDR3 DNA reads TGTGCCAGCAGTTCTCGGGGGCGACTAAACTATGGCTACACCTTC.

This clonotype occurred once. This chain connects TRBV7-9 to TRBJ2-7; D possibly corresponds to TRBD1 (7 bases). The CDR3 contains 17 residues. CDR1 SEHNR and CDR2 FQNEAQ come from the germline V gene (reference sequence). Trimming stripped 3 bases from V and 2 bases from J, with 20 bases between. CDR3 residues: CASSLGLGGGQAYEQYF. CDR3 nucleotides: TGTGCCAGCAGCTTGGGTTTGGGGGGAGGACAGGCCTACGAGCAGTACTTC. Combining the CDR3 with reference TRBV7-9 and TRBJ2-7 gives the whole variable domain DTGVSQNPRHKITKRGQNVTFRCDPISEHNRLYWYRQTLGQGPEFLTYFQNEAQLEKSRLLSDRFSAERPKGSFSTLEIQRTEQGDSAMYLCASSLGLGGGQAYEQYFGPGTRLTVT.

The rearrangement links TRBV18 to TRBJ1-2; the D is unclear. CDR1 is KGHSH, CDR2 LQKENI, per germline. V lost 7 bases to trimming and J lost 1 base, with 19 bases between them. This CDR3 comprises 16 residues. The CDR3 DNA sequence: TGTGCCAGCTTCTCCGGGCCCCAATTGGGTAACTATGGCTACACCTTC. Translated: CASFSGPQLGNYGYTF.